This T cell receptor beta chain was documented in a study of shared clonotypes between healthy human individuals. Overall study context: Three plates each covered CD4 naive and memory; CD8 naive two, CD8 memory one. Overall study results and limits: A reduction in generation probabilities was seen for non-shared clonotypes relative to those shared by all four donors. Estimated richness values were generally larger in naive subsets than in memory subsets.

For this clone: Its antigen is as yet unknown.

Measured with immunoSEQ multiplex PCR; TCRdb has only the in-frame clones, and not every one. This table has around 2,000,000 clones, more than 85% appearing once. CD45RO negativity and positive selection for CCR7 defined naive CD8 cells, a population that excluded terminally differentiated effector memory CD45RA+ cells. Per the germline V gene, CDR1 is LNHDA and CDR2 is SQIVND (reference sequence). The CDR3 is made up of 13 amino acids. V dropped 9 bases and J dropped 8; count of bases not matched to a gene: 6. The chain links TRBV19 to TRBJ2-1, with TRBD2 matching over 11 bases. Sample: naive CD8+ T cells from PBMCs. The sequence was collected from a man aged 18 to 30 in good health. Some clones in this sample may be carry-over from other donors' samples. Here the CDR3 reads CASLAGGDDEQFF. CDR3 sequence (DNA): TGTGCCAGCCTAGCGGGAGGAGACGATGAGCAGTTCTTC.